A single sample is the source of the 25 T cell receptor beta chains below, sequenced in a study of T cell responses to AZD1222 COVID-19 vaccine. Some clones are missing from TCRdb's copy, which holds only in-frame ones; the method was immunoSEQ multiplex PCR. The sample comprises 110,000 to 150,000 clones, 92% of which are singletons, and about 3.5% rests with the top ten. Sequencing was performed on peripheral blood, taken 28 days after the second AZD1222 dose. Source of these receptors: an adult who received the AZD1222 COVID-19 vaccine.

The chain employs TRBV6-2 or TRBV6-3 and TRBJ1-2; D is undetermined. Germline assignment: CDR1 MNHEY and CDR2 SVGEGT. The germline V and J ends were trimmed by 2 bases and 8 bases, with 9 bases remaining between them. There are 12 residues in the CDR3. The CDR3 reads CASSYEGRGYTF. In nucleotides, the CDR3 is TGTGCCAGCAGTTACGAGGGAAGGGGCTACACCTTC.

The chain is built from TRBV9 and TRBJ2-1, with TRBD2 identical over 7 bases. Germline trimming cut 5 bases from V and 6 bases from J; bases unmatched to any gene: 5. Germline lookup yields CDR1 SGDLS and CDR2 YYNGEE. The CDR3 is 13 amino acids. Here the CDR3 reads CASRASGINEQFF. CDR3 DNA sequence: TGTGCCAGCAGGGCTAGCGGTATCAATGAGCAGTTCTTC.

V usage is TRBV6-1 and J usage is TRBJ2-7, with D perhaps TRBD1 (5 bases). This CDR3 has 16 residues. Deletions cut 0 bases from V and 2 bases from J, with 14 bases between. CDR1 and CDR2 (germline): MNHNS, SASEGT. The CDR3 sequence is CASSEAVRAETYEQYF. CDR3 DNA sequence: TGTGCCAGCAGTGAAGCGGTCAGGGCCGAAACCTACGAGCAGTACTTC.

This chain uses TRBV28 with TRBJ2-3; TRBD1 or TRBD2 may be the D gene (6 bases each). Per the germline V gene, CDR1 is MDHEN and CDR2 is SYDVKM. This CDR3 comprises 14 residues. V was cut by 7 bases and J by 7 bases, with 18 bases left in between. CDR3 loop: CASNPSGGGNTQYF. In nucleotides, the CDR3 is TGTGCCAGCAACCCATCCGGGGGCGGAAATACGCAGTATTTT.

The chain links TRBV4-3 to TRBJ2-1; D remains unclear. There are 14 residues in the CDR3. In germline, CDR1 is LGHNA, CDR2 YSLEER. V was cut by 1 base and J by 5 bases, with 9 bases left in between. CDR3 nucleotides: TGCGCCAGCAGCCAAGTCCTACAAAACAATGAGCAGTTCTTC. This gives the protein CASSQVLQNNEQFF.

The V gene is TRBV28, the J gene TRBJ2-3; D perhaps matches TRBD1 (5 bases). The CDR3 runs to 16 residues. Germline V gives CDR1 MDHEN, CDR2 SYDVKM. Trimming took off 5 bases at V and 2 bases at J, with 17 bases between the two ends. The DNA of the CDR3 is TGTGCCAGCAGTCATCGACAGCCTGCTCCCACAGATACGCAGTATTTT. This gives the protein CASSHRQPAPTDTQYF.

This clone is a singleton in its sample. This rearrangement joins TRBV24-1 to TRBJ1-5; 10 bases match TRBD1. J lost 7 bases, V lost 0 bases, and 8 bases had no gene match. This CDR3 region has 17 residues. Germline loops: CDR1 KGHDR, CDR2 SFDVKD. CDR3 nucleotides: TGTGCCACCAGTGATTTGCGGGGACAGGGGTTCGGCCAGCCCCAGCATTTT. It is translated as CATSDLRGQGFGQPQHF.

The chain carries TRBV5-1 and TRBJ2-1; no reliable D call. With 0 bases removed from V and 4 bases from J, the gap between germline ends came to 11 bases. Per the germline V gene, CDR1 is SGHRS and CDR2 is YFSETQ. CDR3 length: 15 amino acids. CDR3 DNA sequence: TGCGCCAGCAGCTTGGCCTTGGAAGCTTACAATGAGCAGTTCTTC. Translated, it gives CASSLALEAYNEQFF.

This chain connects TRBV7-2 to TRBJ2-7; D assignment may be TRBD1 or TRBD2 (5 bases each). V gave up 1 base and J gave up 3 bases, with 7 bases separating them. Germline V CDR1 and CDR2: SGHTA, FQGNSA. This CDR3 comprises 13 residues. CDR3: CASSLGGDYEQYF. The DNA for the CDR3 is TGTGCCAGCAGCTTAGGAGGGGACTACGAGCAGTACTTC.

This sequence joins TRBV7-2 and TRBJ1-1; no firm D call. The V gene's germline CDR1 is SGHTA and CDR2 FQGNSA. Trimming removed 2 bases from V and 6 bases from J, with 10 bases in between. This CDR3 spans 13 amino acids. The chain's CDR3 is CASSLIWRPEAFF. In DNA, the CDR3 is TGTGCCAGCAGCTTAATTTGGAGACCTGAAGCTTTCTTT.

The CDR3 region has the DNA TGTGCCAGTAGGCCCGGGACAGGGGCCAGAGGAGCTTTCTTT. Residues: CASRPGTGARGAFF. J is TRBJ1-1 and V is TRBV19, with 10 bases matching TRBD1. The V gene end was trimmed by 6 bases and the J gene end by 10 bases; junction bases not matched to a gene: 11. Looked up from germline, CDR1 is LNHDA and CDR2 is SQIVND (reference sequence). The CDR3 consists of 14 residues.

V gene TRBV4-3 combines with J gene TRBJ1-1; D possibly corresponds to TRBD1 (5 bases). This CDR3 is 15 amino acids long. The ends were cut back, 0 bases at V and 7 bases at J, with 15 bases in the middle. Germline V CDR1 and CDR2: LGHNA, YSLEER. The CDR3 region has the DNA TGCGCCAGCAGCCAAGATCTAGGGCGGGGGAATGAAGCTTTCTTT. It translates to CASSQDLGRGNEAFF.

The chain links TRBV6-5 to TRBJ1-2, with unresolved D. Trimming took 2 bases from V and 0 from J, leaving 10 bases between them. The CDR3 runs to 15 residues. The germline V gene encodes CDR1 MNHEY and CDR2 SVGAGI. CDR3 amino acids: CASSYLRTANYGYTF. Written as DNA, the CDR3 is TGTGCCAGCAGTTACCTGCGGACCGCTAACTATGGCTACACCTTC.

The chain carries TRBV19 and TRBJ2-1; 8 bases are a match to TRBD2. The length of the CDR3 is 12 residues. CDR1 and CDR2 from the germline V gene are LNHDA and SQIVND (reference sequence). J lost 15 bases, V lost 6 bases, and 10 bases had no gene match. CDR3 loop: CASSPGGTGRFF. Here the CDR3 DNA reads TGTGCCAGTAGCCCGGGGGGGACCGGCAGGTTCTTC. The full variable domain, completed using reference TRBV19 and TRBJ2-1, is DGGITQSPKYLFRKEGQNVTLSCEQNLNHDAMYWYRQDPGQGLRLIYYSQIVNDFQKGDIAEGYSVSREKKESFPLTVTSAQKNPTAFYLCASSPGGTGRFFGPGTRLTVL.

The rearrangement links TRBV5-1 to TRBJ2-5, with D possibly being TRBD1 (7 bases). CDR3 length: 16 residues. The ends were cut back, 0 bases at V and 6 bases at J, with 18 bases in the middle. CDR1 SGHRS and CDR2 YFSETQ come from the germline V gene. The CDR3 sequence is CASSLATTGRLKTQYF. In DNA, the CDR3 is TGCGCCAGCAGCTTGGCCACGACAGGGAGGTTAAAGACCCAGTACTTC.

On this clone itself: The identical CDR3 is also encoded by other nucleotide sequences in the sample. The V and J genes are TRBV30 and TRBJ1-2; D is undetermined. V dropped 0 bases and J dropped 5 bases, with 4 bases sitting between them. This CDR3 has 11 residues. Germline V CDR1 and CDR2: GTSNPN, SVGIG (reference sequence). In DNA, the CDR3 is TGTGCCTGGAGTGTCAGATATGGCTACACCTTC. This encodes CAWSVRYGYTF. Full variable domain (remainder filled in from reference TRBV30 and TRBJ1-2): SQTIHQWPATLVQPVGSPLSLECTVEGTSNPNLYWYRQAAGRGLQLLFYSVGIGQISSEVPQNLSASRPQDRQFILSSKKLLLSDSGFYLCAWSVRYGYTFGSGTRLTVV.

CDR3: CASSQGQFYNEQFF. The CDR3 DNA reads as TGTGCCAGCAGCCAGGGACAGTTTTACAATGAGCAGTTCTTC. The genes are TRBV3-1 (or the pseudogene TRBV3-2) and TRBJ2-1; 7 bases match TRBD1. This CDR3 contains 14 residues. J was trimmed by 4 bases and V by 3 bases; bases with no gene match: 3. Per the germline V gene, CDR1 is LGHDT and CDR2 is YNNKEL (reference sequence).

This chain links TRBV19 with TRBJ1-6; a possible D gene is TRBD1 (5 bases). Germline V gene data show CDR1 as LNHDA and CDR2 as SQIVND (reference sequence). Trimming shortened V by 5 bases and J by 7 bases, and 12 bases separated the two germline ends. The CDR3 runs to 14 residues. The CDR3 loop is CASSAGTLNSPLHF. As DNA, the CDR3 is TGTGCCAGTAGTGCCGGGACCCTAAATTCACCCCTCCACTTT.

The chain is built from TRBV9 and TRBJ2-7; TRBD2 agrees at 10 bases. The CDR3 has 16 residues. Germline CDR1 is SGDLS and CDR2 is YYNGEE. V dropped 1 base and J dropped 4; count of bases not matched to a gene: 8. CDR3 sequence reads: CASSVKIAGGLYEQYF. CDR3 in DNA: TGTGCCAGCAGCGTAAAAATAGCGGGAGGCTTGTACGAGCAGTACTTC.

This chain uses TRBV29-1 with TRBJ1-2; D ambiguous. Trimming took 7 bases from V and 2 from J, leaving 8 bases between them. The CDR3 contains 11 residues. CDR1 is SQVTM and CDR2 is ANQGSEA in the germline V gene. The CDR3 region has the DNA TGCAGCGCCACGGACAACTATGGCTACACCTTC. Translating gives CSATDNYGYTF.

The rearrangement links TRBV28 to TRBJ1-5; no definite D call. The V gene lost 1 base and the J gene lost 1 base, with 5 bases spanning the gap. The CDR3 spans 14 residues. Per the germline V gene, CDR1 is MDHEN and CDR2 is SYDVKM. CDR3 loop: CASSLSGSNQPQHF. The CDR3 DNA follows: TGTGCCAGCAGTTTATCAGGCAGCAATCAGCCCCAGCATTTT.

The sample holds one count of this clone. The chain joins TRBV15 to TRBJ2-7, with no clear D. V was shortened by 8 bases and J by 4 bases, with 12 bases between the two germline ends. This CDR3 is built from 12 residues. Germline CDR1 reads LNHNV; CDR2 reads YYDKDF (reference sequence). The DNA for the CDR3 is TGTGCCACCCATTGGCGCCGATACGAGCAGTACTTC. Protein sequence: CATHWRRYEQYF.

This clone was seen once. V is TRBV27 and J is TRBJ1-1, with D perhaps TRBD1 (6 bases). CDR3 size: 13 residues. Trimming took off 4 bases at V and 3 bases at J, with 9 bases between the two ends. Germline V CDR1 and CDR2: MNHEY, SMNVEV (reference sequence). Written as DNA, the CDR3 is TGTGCCAGCAGTTACAACAGGGACACTGAAGCTTTCTTT. As protein: CASSYNRDTEAFF.

This clone was picked up one time. The chain carries TRBV12-3 or TRBV12-4 and TRBJ1-5, with D uncertain. The germline V and J ends were trimmed by 4 bases and 5 bases, with 6 bases remaining between them. CDR3 length equals 12 residues. The CDR3 protein is CASSYSYQPQHF. The CDR3 DNA reads as TGTGCCAGCAGTTACAGTTATCAGCCCCAGCATTTT.

The J gene is TRBJ1-5, the V gene TRBV10-3; D is unresolved. V lost 3 bases and J lost 7, with 10 bases in between. This CDR3 is 13 amino acids long. Per the germline V gene, CDR1 is ENHRY and CDR2 is SYGVKD. The CDR3 DNA reads TGTGCCATCAGTGAAGGAGGTCGGCAGCCCCAGCATTTT. Translation gives CAISEGGRQPQHF.